This is a list of T cell receptor beta chains from one sample in a study of blood T cell repertoires in COVID-19. TCRdb's table, derived via immunoSEQ multiplex PCR, lists solely in-frame clones and lacks some. The table has about 200,000 clones, around 80% seen once. Sequencing input: peripheral blood. These receptor sequences come from an elderly woman with COVID-19, enrolled during active disease. CDR3s include the opening cysteine and the closing phenylalanine or tryptophan. Fields, in order: J gene, V gene, D gene, clone size, CDR3 DNA, CDR3 protein. A D gene is named only where the DNA matches it firmly. Rows give clone size only sometimes, using once, few, many, or a class for an expanded clone.

TRBJ2-3 | TRBV3-1/TRBV3-2 | TRBD1 | - | TGTGCCAGCAGCCAGACCGGCTTCACAGGGGGGATCACAGATACGCAGTATTTT | CASSQTGFTGGITDTQYF
TRBJ2-3 | TRBV18 | TRBD2 | - | TGTGCCAGCTCACCACGCCTTAGCGGGGGGACGGCAGATACGCAGTATTTT | CASSPRLSGGTADTQYF
TRBJ1-1 | TRBV5-6 | - | - | TGTGCCAGCAGCTTGGCCGGGGGGAGGAACACTGAAGCTTTCTTT | CASSLAGGRNTEAFF
TRBJ1-1 | TRBV5-4 | TRBD1 | - | TGTGCCAGCAGCCCGGCAGGGGGCATGAACACTGAAGCTTTCTTT | CASSPAGGMNTEAFF
TRBJ1-1 | TRBV6-5 | - | - | TGTGCCAGCAGATACTACAGGGAAACTGAAGCTTTCTTT | CASRYYRETEAFF
TRBJ2-5 | TRBV3-1/TRBV3-2 | TRBD2 | - | TGTGCCAGCAGCCAATTAGCGGGGGGGAAACAAGAGACCCAGTACTTC | CASSQLAGGKQETQYF
TRBJ2-1 | TRBV9 | TRBD2 | - | TGTGCCAGCAGCGTAGCGGGGGGTAGCGGGAGCCCCTACAATGAGCAGTTCTTC | CASSVAGGSGSPYNEQFF
TRBJ2-1 | TRBV5-1 | - | - | TGCGCCAGCAGCTATTGGGGTAGCGGATTGAGCTCCTACAATGAGCAGTTCTTC | CASSYWGSGLSSYNEQFF
TRBJ2-3 | TRBV5-1 | - | - | TGCGCCAGCAGCTTGGCCGGCGGGTTATCCGCAGATACGCAGTATTTT | CASSLAGGLSADTQYF
TRBJ2-7 | TRBV5-4 | TRBD2 | - | TGTGCCAGTGCCCTTTCCGGGACTAGCGGGGCCGAGCAGTACTTC | CASALSGTSGAEQYF
TRBJ1-1 | TRBV6-5 | - | - | TGTGCCAGCACCTTCCAGGACACTGAAGCTTTCTTT | CASTFQDTEAFF
TRBJ2-7 | TRBV7-8 | - | - | TGTGCCAGCAGCTTAGCTAGCCGAGCCGGCGAGCAGTACTTC | CASSLASRAGEQYF
TRBJ2-1 | TRBV11-2 | TRBD2 | - | TGTGCCAGCAGCTTAGACCTAGCGGGAGGTGGCAATGAGCAGTTCTTC | CASSLDLAGGGNEQFF
TRBJ1-5 | TRBV6-1 | TRBD1 | - | TGTGCCAGCAGTGGACAGGGGGCTGTAAGCAATCAGCCCCAGCATTTT | CASSGQGAVSNQPQHF
TRBJ2-5 | TRBV28 | TRBD1 | - | TGTGCCAGCAGTACAGGGGGCGCGGGGAGAGAGACCCAGTACTTC | CASSTGGAGRETQYF
TRBJ2-5 | TRBV6-5 | TRBD1 | - | TGTGCCATCAGCCCGACAGGGGCCCTTAAGACCCAGTACTTC | CAISPTGALKTQYF
TRBJ2-1 | TRBV6-5 | - | - | - | CASILDTGGPGFF
TRBJ2-2 | TRBV12-5 | TRBD1 | few | TGTGCTAGTGGTTTGACCAGGACAGGTTGGGTCGGGGAGCTGTTTTTT | CASGLTRTGWVGELFF
TRBJ1-5 | TRBV6-4 | - | - | TGTGCCAGCAGTATAGGAGGCAATCAGCCCCAGCATTTT | CASSIGGNQPQHF
TRBJ1-6 | TRBV4-2 | - | - | TGTGCCAGCAGCCAAGAGGCGGGGGATAATTCACCCCTCCACTTT | CASSQEAGDNSPLHF
TRBJ2-7 | TRBV5-4 | TRBD1 | - | TGTGCCAGCAGCCTGGACCCGGGACAGGGGGCCTACGAGCAGTACTTC | CASSLDPGQGAYEQYF
TRBJ2-3 | TRBV5-1 | - | - | TGCGCCAGCAGCTTGTTAGCTAGCACAGATACGCAGTATTTT | CASSLLASTDTQYF
TRBJ1-5 | TRBV28 | - | - | TGTGCCAGCAGTTTAGTTCGGGGGGCGCTTAGTAATCAGCCCCAGCATTTT | CASSLVRGALSNQPQHF
TRBJ1-2 | TRBV5-6 | - | - | TGTGCCAGCAGCTTGAACAGGTTATATGGCTACACCTTC | CASSLNRLYGYTF
TRBJ2-6 | TRBV5-1 | TRBD1 | - | TGCGCCAGCAGCCGTTCCGGGGACAGATTTAACTCTGGGGCCAACGTCCTGACTTTC | CASSRSGDRFNSGANVLTF
TRBJ2-2 | TRBV6-6 | TRBD2 | - | TGTGCCAGCAGCCCCGGGGGGGGGCGTTCGTGGGAGCTGTTTTTT | CASSPGGGRSWELFF
TRBJ2-5 | TRBV6-1 | - | few | TGTGCCAGCAGTGAAGGACAGATACAAGAGACCCAGTACTTC | CASSEGQIQETQYF
TRBJ2-3 | TRBV4-1 | TRBD2 | - | TGCGCCAGCAGCCAATTAGCGGGGGGGTACACAGATACGCAGTATTTT | CASSQLAGGYTDTQYF
TRBJ2-7 | TRBV28 | TRBD2 | - | TGTGCCAGCAGTTCCCAGGGACTAGCGGGAGGGCCAGGGTACGAGCAGTACTTC | CASSSQGLAGGPGYEQYF
TRBJ2-7 | TRBV5-1 | TRBD1 | few | TGCGCCAGCAGTGGACAGGGGACCGGCGAGCAGTACTTC | CASSGQGTGEQYF
TRBJ1-1 | TRBV3-1/TRBV3-2 | TRBD1 | - | TGTGCCAGCAGCCAGACAGGGAGTGGCACTGAAGCTTTCTTT | CASSQTGSGTEAFF
TRBJ1-1 | TRBV19 | - | - | TGTGCCAGTAGTATGGTGGTCGGGGGGACTGAAGCTTTCTTT | CASSMVVGGTEAFF
TRBJ1-4 | TRBV5-1 | - | - | TGCGCCAGCAGCTTGGTAACACCTGCAGCAACTAATGAAAAACTGTTTTTT | CASSLVTPAATNEKLFF